These 20 T cell receptor beta chains came from one sample sequenced in a study of shared clonotypes between healthy human individuals (TCRdb year 2020). Receptor libraries were prepared by the immunoSEQ multiplex PCR assay. In its TCRdb copy, this immuneACCESS table keeps in-frame sequences only and misses some clones. Where compared with another copy, unresolved V genes explain less than half of these, and the others have no known cause. The table for this sample lists approximately 2.4 million clones; approximately 94% of them were counted only once. The ten largest clones capture 0.1% to 0.15% of the sample. The material sequenced was naive CD4+ T cells sorted from blood. Reading the label with the study, this specimen's cell subset or site is: CD45RA+ positively selected. The receptors stem from a young man in good health.

The chain recombines TRBV6-1 with TRBJ1-5; D unresolved. The CDR3 covers 16 residues. The germline V gene has CDR1 MNHNS and CDR2 SASEGT. V shed 1 base and J shed 0 bases, with 10 bases lying between them. The CDR3 region is CASSEEGIYSNQPQHF. CDR3 nucleotide sequence: TGTGCCAGCAGTGAAGAAGGGATATATAGCAATCAGCCCCAGCATTTT.

Comments on this clone: In the same sample, other DNA sequences code for this CDR3. The V call is TRBV10-1, the J call TRBJ2-6, with D tentatively TRBD1 or TRBD2 (5 bases each). CDR1 and CDR2 (germline): WNHNN, SYGVQD (reference sequence). V was pared by 2 bases and J by 0 bases, with 5 bases between. CDR3 length equals 15 residues. CDR3 protein: CASSEGGSGANVLTF. The CDR3 DNA reads as TGCGCCAGCAGTGAGGGGGGCTCTGGGGCCAACGTCCTGACTTTC.

A word on this clone: Other nucleotide sequences in the sample specify the same CDR3. This chain uses TRBV6-5 with TRBJ1-1; no clear D gene. V lost 6 bases, J lost 5 bases, and 10 bases lay in between. The CDR3 extends over 12 amino acids. CDR1 and CDR2 (germline): MNHEY, SVGAGI. CDR3 nucleotides: TGTGCCAGCAGCCGCCGTGGGACTGAAGCTTTCTTT. This encodes CASSRRGTEAFF.

This clone was observed once. V usage is TRBV4-1 and J usage is TRBJ2-5; 7 positions agree with TRBD1. The CDR3 has 15 residues. The germline gives CDR1 MGHRA, CDR2 YSYEKL. With V trimmed by 0 bases and J by 5 bases, 6 bases remained unmatched. Here the CDR3 reads CASSQDRGGRETQYF. Here the CDR3 DNA reads TGCGCCAGCAGCCAAGATAGAGGGGGCAGGGAGACCCAGTACTTC.

The J gene is TRBJ2-4, the V gene TRBV10-3, with D tentatively TRBD2 (5 bases). The V gene lost 10 bases and the J gene lost 1 base, with 14 bases spanning the gap. CDR3 size: 14 residues. The V gene's germline CDR1 is ENHRY and CDR2 SYGVKD. The CDR3: CATESPGAKNIQYF. For the CDR3, the DNA is TGTGCCACCGAGTCCCCGGGGGCCAAAAACATTCAGTACTTC.

The J gene is TRBJ2-7, the V gene TRBV6-5, with 8 bases that match TRBD2. With 6 bases clipped from V and 2 bases from J, the junction kept 9 bases outside the gene matches. This CDR3 comprises 15 residues. CDR1 is MNHEY, CDR2 SVGAGI, per germline. The CDR3 DNA reads TGTGCCAGCAGACCTGGGCTAGCGGGTACCTACGAGCAGTACTTC. Its translation: CASRPGLAGTYEQYF.

The genes are TRBV13 and TRBJ1-1; D not resolved. The CDR3 extends over 14 amino acids. V shed 1 base and J shed 4 bases, with 10 bases lying between them. Germline V CDR1 and CDR2: PRHDT, FYEKMQ (reference sequence). This CDR3 reads CASSLEGSGTEAFF. The CDR3 DNA follows: TGTGCCAGCAGCTTAGAAGGTTCAGGCACTGAAGCTTTCTTT.

This sequence joins TRBV6-1 and TRBJ2-2, with 7 positions matching TRBD1. Germline V gene lookup returns CDR1 MNHNS and CDR2 SASEGT. Losses at the gene ends were 6 bases for V and 2 bases for J; bases not matched to a gene: 6. This CDR3 contains 15 residues. The CDR3 DNA is TGTGCCAGCAGCTTGGGACAGCCAAACACCGGGGAGCTGTTTTTT. Amino acids: CASSLGQPNTGELFF.

This clone was recorded once. This sequence joins TRBV5-5 and TRBJ2-1, with D hard to call. Trimming took off 3 bases at V and 6 bases at J, with 13 bases between the two ends. The CDR3 length is 14 residues. CDR1 is SGHKS, CDR2 YYEKEE, per germline (reference sequence). CDR3 residues: CASSYRVGVNEQFF. Written as DNA, the CDR3 is TGTGCCAGCAGCTACCGGGTCGGAGTCAATGAGCAGTTCTTC.

This sequence joins TRBV9 and TRBJ1-3; no clear D gene. V gave up 0 bases and J gave up 0 bases, with 13 bases separating them. Germline V gene lookup returns CDR1 SGDLS and CDR2 YYNGEE. CDR3 length: 17 amino acids. This CDR3 reads CASSVAEEWVSGNTIYF. CDR3 bases: TGTGCCAGCAGCGTAGCGGAGGAGTGGGTCTCTGGAAACACCATATATTTT. The variable domain in full, with the rest retrieved from reference TRBV9 and TRBJ1-3, is DSGVTQTPKHLITATGQRVTLRCSPRSGDLSVYWYQQSLDQGLQFLIQYYNGEERAKGNILERFSAQQFPDLHSELNLSSLELGDSALYFCASSVAEEWVSGNTIYFGEGSWLTVV.

Only one count was recorded for this clone. This chain connects TRBV9 to TRBJ2-1, with 9 bases identical to TRBD1. After removal of 3 bases from V and 5 bases from J, the junction contained 6 bases not matched to a gene. The CDR3 covers 15 residues. Germline assignment: CDR1 SGDLS and CDR2 YYNGEE. The CDR3 loop is CASSAWTGAHNEQFF. The CDR3 region has the DNA TGTGCCAGCAGCGCCTGGACAGGGGCCCACAATGAGCAGTTCTTC.

CDR3 sequence: CASSPGDRGFWGYEQYF. The DNA of the CDR3 is TGTGCCAGCTCACCGGGAGACAGGGGTTTTTGGGGCTACGAGCAGTACTTC. This sequence joins TRBV18 and TRBJ2-7, with 8 nucleotides matching TRBD1. The CDR3 covers 17 residues. Germline V gene lookup returns CDR1 KGHSH and CDR2 LQKENI. The trim removed 3 bases at V and 3 bases at J, leaving 13 bases unmatched.

The V and J genes are TRBV5-5 and TRBJ2-7; D perhaps matches TRBD1 (6 bases). The V end lost 4 bases, the J end lost 0 bases, and 11 bases lay between the germline ends. The CDR3 spans 14 residues. Germline CDR1 and CDR2: SGHKS and YYEKEE (reference sequence). The DNA of the CDR3 is TGTGCCAGCAGCCAGGACAGCCTCTCCTACGAGCAGTACTTC. Amino acid sequence: CASSQDSLSYEQYF.

This clone was found a few times. The genes are TRBV4-1 and TRBJ1-1, with 9 bases that match TRBD1. V was clipped by 4 bases and J by 3 bases; unmatched bases: 6. In germline, CDR1 is MGHRA, CDR2 YSYEKL. This CDR3 contains 15 residues. The CDR3 DNA follows: TGCGCCAGCAGCCGCACAGGGGGCATGGACACTGAAGCTTTCTTT. Amino acid sequence: CASSRTGGMDTEAFF.

This chain connects TRBV5-4 to TRBJ1-4, with TRBD1 matching 9 bases. The CDR3 runs to 15 residues. Looked up from germline, CDR1 is SGHNT and CDR2 is YYREEE (reference sequence). V lost 2 bases, J lost 8 bases, and 7 bases stayed unmatched. The CDR3 bases are TGTGCCAGCAGCTTAACCGGGACAGGGAAGGAAAAACTGTTTTTT. Its translation is CASSLTGTGKEKLFF.

The V call is TRBV29-1, the J call TRBJ2-3, with no clear D. Germline V gene lookup returns CDR1 SQVTM and CDR2 ANQGSEA. Trimming shortened V by 7 bases and J by 4 bases, and 6 bases separated the two germline ends. CDR3 length: 10 amino acids. DNA for the CDR3: TGCAGCGCCTTTTCAGATACGCAGTATTTT. Translated, it gives CSAFSDTQYF.

The chain joins TRBV6-6 to TRBJ1-1; 10 bases line up with TRBD1. The CDR3 length is 15 residues. Trimming at V came to 7 bases and at J to 7 bases, leaving 12 bases not matched to a gene. Germline CDR1 reads MNHNY; CDR2 reads SVGAGI (reference sequence). Written as DNA, the CDR3 is TGTGCCAGCAAGGCGACAGGGGGCGCTGATGGTGAAGCTTTCTTT. This gives the protein CASKATGGADGEAFF.

The chain carries TRBV10-1 and TRBJ2-3, with D possibly matching TRBD2 (5 bases). Germline loops: CDR1 WNHNN, CDR2 SYGVQD (reference sequence). Deletions cut 3 bases from V and 2 bases from J, with 12 bases between. The CDR3 is made up of 15 amino acids. The CDR3 loop is CASSDSVVSTDTQYF. CDR3 DNA: TGCGCCAGCAGTGATAGCGTCGTATCCACAGATACGCAGTATTTT.

CDR3 residues: CASSDTGTKETQYF. The CDR3 DNA reads TGTGCCAGCAGCGATACCGGGACGAAAGAGACCCAGTACTTC. This chain links TRBV5-4 with TRBJ2-5; D might be TRBD1 or TRBD2, each matching 5 bases. V lost 4 bases, J lost 3 bases, and 13 bases lay in between. The V gene's germline CDR1 is SGHNT and CDR2 YYREEE (reference sequence). The CDR3 is 14 residues long.

The rearrangement joins TRBV4-2 to TRBJ2-1; 10 bases align to TRBD2. The CDR3 contains 15 residues. CDR1 and CDR2 (germline): LGHNA, YNFKEQ. The trim removed 4 bases at V and 0 bases at J, leaving 0 bases unmatched. The CDR3 loop reads CASSPSGGSYNEQFF. The CDR3 DNA reads as TGTGCCAGCAGCCCTAGCGGGGGCTCCTACAATGAGCAGTTCTTC.